The 7 T cell receptor beta chains listed next were all sequenced from one sample in a study of CD8 T cells in ankylosing spondylitis. TCRdb used MiXCR to reprocess the 5' RACE reads, holding one entry per CDR3 protein. In the table there are 200,000 or so distinct CDR3 sequences, 15% to 20% of which are singletons. The sample was blood, either unsorted or a sorted T cell fraction (not recorded which). Receptor source: a male donor under 30 with ankylosing spondylitis or in good health (not recorded which).

This clonotype showed up many times. The V call is TRBV28, the J call TRBJ2-2; the D gene is possibly TRBD2 (5 bases). Trimming left V 10 bases short and J 3 bases short, with 9 bases between. The length of the CDR3 is 12 residues. Germline V gene lookup returns CDR1 MDHEN and CDR2 SYDVKM. Here the CDR3 reads CATGVDTGELFF. For the CDR3, the DNA is TGTGCCACCGGGGTTGACACCGGGGAGCTGTTTTTT.

This clonotype showed up many times. J is TRBJ2-1 and V is TRBV29-1; D gene unclear. V lost 4 bases, J lost 4 bases, and 17 bases lay in between. Per the germline V gene, CDR1 is SQVTM and CDR2 is ANQGSEA. This CDR3 is 15 amino acids long. The CDR3 loop is CSVGDSTAWYNEQFF. Written as DNA, the CDR3 is TGCAGCGTTGGGGATTCTACAGCGTGGTACAATGAGCAGTTCTTC.

This clonotype was seen ten or more times. The rearrangement uses TRBV20-1 and TRBJ2-7; D is perhaps TRBD1 (6 bases). The CDR3 sequence is 14 residues long. CDR1 is DFQATT and CDR2 is SNEGSKA in the germline V gene (reference sequence). V lost 3 bases and J lost 0, with 12 bases in between. Here the CDR3 reads CSASLRTDSYEQYF. In DNA, the CDR3 is TGCAGTGCTAGCCTCCGGACAGACTCCTACGAGCAGTACTTC.

V is TRBV13 and J is TRBJ1-5; D ambiguous. The CDR3 contains 14 residues. Germline values: CDR1 PRHDT, CDR2 FYEKMQ (reference sequence). Trimming removed 3 bases from V and 2 bases from J, with 8 bases in between. CDR3 nucleotide sequence: TGTGCCAGCAGCTTCCTCGGACGCAATCAGCCCCAGCATTTT. It codes for CASSFLGRNQPQHF. Variable domain in full (rest from reference TRBV13 and TRBJ1-5): AAGVIQSPRHLIKEKRETATLKCYPIPRHDTVYWYQQGPGQDPQFLISFYEKMQSDKGSIPDRFSAQQFSDYHSELNMSSLELGDSALYFCASSFLGRNQPQHFGDGTRLSIL.

The chain has TRBV20-1 and TRBJ2-1, with 7 positions matching TRBD2. J was trimmed by 0 bases and V by 6 bases; bases with no gene match: 5. The V gene's germline CDR1 is DFQATT and CDR2 SNEGSKA (reference sequence). The CDR3 consists of 14 residues. The CDR3 sequence is CSADGTNSYNEQFF. CDR3 bases: TGCAGTGCAGACGGGACTAACTCCTACAATGAGCAGTTCTTC.

This clonotype has a count of ten or more. V gene TRBV4-1 combines with J gene TRBJ2-7, with D hard to call. Germline V gene data show CDR1 as MGHRA and CDR2 as YSYEKL. V was shortened by 0 bases and J by 6 bases, with 12 bases between the two germline ends. CDR3 size: 14 residues. CDR3 nucleotide sequence: TGCGCCAGCAGCCAAGATTCTAGTGTGGGCGAGCAGTACGTC. It yields the protein CASSQDSSVGEQYV.

In this sample, this clonotype turned up many times. V gene TRBV7-8 combines with J gene TRBJ2-1, with a weak D call TRBD2 (6 bases). Per the germline V gene, CDR1 is SGHVS and CDR2 is FQNEAQ. There are 16 residues in the CDR3. The V gene lost 1 base and the J gene lost 6 bases, with 16 bases spanning the gap. CDR3 region: CASSLVQGGVSNEQFF. CDR3 bases: TGTGCCAGCAGCTTAGTTCAGGGAGGAGTGTCCAATGAGCAGTTCTTC. Based on the CDR3 plus reference TRBV7-8 and TRBJ2-1, the full variable domain is GAGVSQSPRYKVAKRGQDVALRCDPISGHVSLFWYQQALGQGPEFLTYFQNEAQLDKSGLPSDRFFAERPEGSVSTLKIQRTQQEDSAVYLCASSLVQGGVSNEQFFGPGTRLTVL.